Listed below are T cell receptor beta chains from one sample, sequenced in a study of regulatory T cells in long-lasting Graves disease. MiXCR was run by TCRdb on the multiplex PCR reads, yielding one entry per CDR3 protein. The table lists about 420,000 distinct CDR3 sequences, 16% of them singletons. The data also belong to a second study, concerning T cells in Graves' hyperthyroidism and ophthalmopathy.

This specimen was peripheral blood mononuclear cells (PBMCs), taken at new diagnosis, from a patient treated with antithyroid drugs. These receptors were obtained from a woman aged 18-29 years with Graves disease. CDR3s include the opening cysteine and the closing phenylalanine or tryptophan.

v_gene,j_gene,CDR3aa
TRBV27,TRBJ2-3,CASSVVPGGTDTQYF
TRBV20-1,TRBJ2-7,CSARDSILYEQYF
TRBV28,TRBJ1-2,CASSLLGVTSPPGQGVGGYTF
TRBV12-3/TRBV12-4,TRBJ2-1,CASSSTSGSPYEQFF
TRBV2,TRBJ2-2,CAIGTGNTGELFF
TRBV28,TRBJ2-3,CASSLSPGQGREQYF
TRBV7-2,TRBJ2-7,CASSWGTSGSGEQYF
TRBV18,TRBJ1-2,CASSPNPRQGDYGYTF
TRBV15,TRBJ2-6,CATSGAGTGANVLTF
TRBV20-1,TRBJ1-5,CSAKPHRNSNQPQHF
TRBV7-2,TRBJ2-1,CASSLAPPGTGEQFF
TRBV29-1,TRBJ2-7,CSVRAGTGTDEQYF
TRBV28,TRBJ1-1,CASSPTGQGAWTEAFF
TRBV7-8,TRBJ2-3,CASSYRTSGSTDTQYF
TRBV12-3/TRBV12-4,TRBJ1-5,CASSLWNQPQHF
TRBV6-2/TRBV6-3,TRBJ2-5,CASRTGFQETQYF
TRBV19,TRBJ2-1,CASSIDGHNEQFF
TRBV27,TRBJ2-1,CASSLNPLLRPQFF
TRBV27,TRBJ2-7,CASRGTGISYEQYF
TRBV10-3,TRBJ2-1,CAISQKTGTVEQFF
TRBV12-3/TRBV12-4,TRBJ2-7,CASSWRGGIYEQYF
TRBV27,TRBJ1-1,CASSHNRGHTEAFF
TRBV19,TRBJ1-4,CASNSGRHNEKLFF
TRBV9,TRBJ1-2,CASSVGRGNYGYTF
TRBV4-3,TRBJ2-2,CASSQARDGTGELFF
TRBV28,TRBJ2-7,CASINPTVSSYEQYF
TRBV10-2,TRBJ2-7,CATRDFKYSYEQYF
TRBV7-7,TRBJ2-1,CASSLAPGQGVGEQFF
TRBV28,TRBJ1-5,CASSFFRGQPQHF
TRBV6-1,TRBJ2-7,CASSPVVGEQYF
TRBV7-2,TRBJ1-2,CASSLNPGPGYGYTF